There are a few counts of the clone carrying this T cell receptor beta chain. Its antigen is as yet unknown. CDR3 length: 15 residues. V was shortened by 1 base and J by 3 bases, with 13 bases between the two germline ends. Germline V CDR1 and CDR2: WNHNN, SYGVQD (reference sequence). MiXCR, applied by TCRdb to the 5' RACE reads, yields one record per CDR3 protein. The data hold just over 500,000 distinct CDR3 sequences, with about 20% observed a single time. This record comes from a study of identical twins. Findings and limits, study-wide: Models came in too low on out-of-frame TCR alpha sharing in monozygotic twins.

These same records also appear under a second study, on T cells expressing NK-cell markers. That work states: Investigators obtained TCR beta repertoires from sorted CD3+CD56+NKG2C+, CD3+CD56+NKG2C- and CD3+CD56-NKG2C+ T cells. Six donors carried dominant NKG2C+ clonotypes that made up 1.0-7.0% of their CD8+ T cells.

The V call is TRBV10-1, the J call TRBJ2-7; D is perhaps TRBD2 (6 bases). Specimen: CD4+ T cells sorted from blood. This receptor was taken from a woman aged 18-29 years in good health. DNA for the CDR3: TGCGCCAGCAGTGAGTGGGGACTGTCCATCTACGAGCAGTACTTC. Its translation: CASSEWGLSIYEQYF.